This T cell receptor (beta chain) stems from a study of beta chain features in type 1 diabetes. Across the study: About 98,000,000 sorted cells were examined across all samples.

Averaging approximately 120 mL, one heparinised blood draw came from each individual donor. Regarding this clone: Its antigen is not known. Other DNA sequences from this sample encode an identical CDR3 as well.

The length of the CDR3 is 15 residues. Germline V lookup: CDR1 MNHEY, CDR2 SVGAGI. Trimming stripped 0 bases from V and 0 bases from J, with 6 bases between. Expressed TCRB transcripts were sequenced because the isolated RNA had all been reverse transcribed beforehand. Clones were sequenced by immunoSEQ multiplex PCR, and TCRdb holds only the in-frame ones, with some missing. The sample holds around 300,000 clones, approximately 10% seen once. General study results and limits: Cells carrying high TCR expression could end up over-represented when cDNA is sequenced. For patients and controls alike, PCR might favor shorter templates to the same degree.

This sequence originates from a woman in her twenties or thirties in good health. Input material: naive CD4+ T cells from blood. V gene TRBV6-5 combines with J gene TRBJ2-1; a weak D match, TRBD2 (5 bases). The CDR3 loop is CASSYSGSSYNEQFF. The CDR3 DNA sequence: TGTGCCAGCAGTTACTCGGGGAGCTCCTACAATGAGCAGTTCTTC.